Below, one TCR beta chain is given with its context. Its cognate antigen has yet to be identified. No much larger clone is present one base from it, and per-base qualities are unavailable. This sample is part of a study of blood T cell repertoires in COVID-19 (TCRdb year 2020). In the study overall: Samples from collaborators originated in the United States, Italy and Spain and spanned both the acute and convalescent phases of COVID-19. The repertoires were released in a freely available public database intended as a resource for research on the immune response to SARS-CoV-2. Samples came from the ongoing ImmuneRACE study (first 160 participants) plus 1,254 subjects from 6 global collaborators. Where available, HLA class I and class II types were taken from metadata supplied by the sample provider and were not determined by assay-based typing. The material from the prospective study consisted of cDNA or gDNA derived from T cells, B-cell-depleted T cells, or PBMCs. Subjects who had been exposed to COVID-19, were actively infected with it, or had recovered from it provided the deeply sampled blood TCRbeta repertoires that made up the dataset. A de-identified subject ID, COVID-19 status, age in years and sex were almost always included in the sample metadata. Overall study outcomes, separate from this receptor: The quantity of clinical and demographic metadata differed by source and by participant and was supplied without curation.

Whole blood was collected in K2EDTA tubes by collaborating institutions according to the institutions' own protocols. For TCRbeta analysis, collaborators shipped samples in one of three forms: frozen whole blood, isolated PBMCs, or DNA extracted from either of those sample types. V gives up 4 bases and J gives up 8 bases, and the segment between their germline ends measures 20 bases. From the cysteine through the phenylalanine, the CDR3 covers 14 amino acids. The sequence is cut down to CDR3 DNA, 42 bases in frame from base 1. CDR1 and CDR2 are drawn from the germline V gene (reference sequence): GTSNPN, SVGIG. TCRbeta CDR3 regions were amplified from genomic DNA using the immunoSEQ Assay, a bias-controlled multiplex PCR. The original pipeline was this. The number of nucleated cells in each sample was estimated by amplification of reference gene primers within the assay. To quantify the absolute abundance of each unique TCRbeta CDR3 rearrangement, sequence reads were collapsed and filtered. For each sample, productive Simpson clonality was calculated by taking the square root of Simpson's diversity index across productive rearrangements. What TCRdb holds here is the immuneACCESS table cut down to in-frame rearrangements. Part of the clones is not present; checked against another copy, under half of the missing clones reflect an unresolved V gene, and the others are unexplained. V and J calls and clone size follow that table, whereas D and trimming were derived from the DNA. This sample comprises more than 200,000 clones, around 81% of them detected only once. The top ten constitute 4.4% of the sample.

Sequencing was done on a sample of peripheral blood. The sequence links TRBV30 to TRBJ1-2; TRBD1 is possibly the D segment (5 matching bases). The clonotype comes from a middle-aged man with active or convalescent COVID-19. The sequence in DNA is TGTGCCTGGATTGCAGGGAGGGTCCGGGACGGCTACACCTTC. The encoded protein is CAWIAGRVRDGYTF.